Below are 25 T cell receptor beta chains sequenced from a single sample in a study of cytomegalovirus exposure and HLA in healthy donors. The study ran its PCR with 60 Vbeta and 13 Jbeta primers. This table comes from immunoSEQ multiplex PCR, and its TCRdb copy is limited to in-frame clones, with some not included. The sample lists about 130,000 clones, 77% occurring once. The sequenced material came from PBMCs. These receptors all stem from a man younger than 40 in good health and CMV-seronegative.

This chain uses TRBV6-1 with TRBJ2-1, with 8 positions matching TRBD1. Germline V gene sequence: CDR1 MNHNS, CDR2 SASEGT. The junction had 10 bases not matched to a gene; V was cut back by 2 bases and J by 4 bases. The CDR3 consists of 17 residues. The CDR3 loop is CASSERLGQGNYNEQFF. The CDR3 bases are TGTGCCAGCAGTGAAAGGCTAGGACAGGGCAATTACAATGAGCAGTTCTTC.

The rearrangement links TRBV27 to TRBJ2-7; tentative D call: TRBD2 (7 bases). The V and J ends lost 5 bases and 2 bases respectively, with 13 bases between them. Germline V CDR1 and CDR2: MNHEY, SMNVEV (reference sequence). This CDR3 has 14 amino acids. The CDR3 DNA reads TGTGCCAGCAGTCCTGGGGGGGCCGCCTACGAGCAGTACTTC. Its protein product is CASSPGGAAYEQYF.

This clone appeared once. The chain uses TRBV2 and TRBJ2-1, with 11 bases matching TRBD2. CDR3 size: 14 residues. CDR1 SNHLY and CDR2 FYNNEI come from the germline V gene. The trim removed 5 bases at V and 7 bases at J, leaving 4 bases unmatched. For the CDR3, the DNA is TGTGCCAGCAGTCTGAGACTAGCGGGAAATGAGCAGTTCTTC. Protein product: CASSLRLAGNEQFF.

V gene TRBV19 combines with J gene TRBJ2-2; TRBD1 matches at 8 bases. The CDR3 is made up of 15 amino acids. Losses at the gene ends were 7 bases for V and 4 bases for J; bases not matched to a gene: 8. Germline CDR1 reads LNHDA; CDR2 reads SQIVND (reference sequence). The CDR3 spells CASKSGGSGTGELFF. The CDR3 region has the DNA TGTGCCAGTAAATCAGGGGGCTCGGGCACCGGGGAGCTGTTTTTT.

The chain couples TRBV25-1 to TRBJ2-7, with 7 bases lining up with TRBD2. This CDR3 has 14 amino acids. CDR1 and CDR2 from the germline V gene are MGHDK and SYGVNS. V trimming: 3 bases; J trimming: 3 bases; junction bases outside the gene matches: 5. CDR3 coding DNA: TGTGCCAGCAGTGAGGGAGGGTTTAACTACGAGCAGTACTTC. As protein: CASSEGGFNYEQYF.

This rearrangement joins TRBV7-3 to TRBJ1-2; the D gene is possibly TRBD1 (5 bases). The CDR3 consists of 15 residues. Per germline, CDR1 SGHTA and CDR2 FQGTGA. The V and J ends lost 5 bases and 2 bases respectively, with 15 bases between them. CDR3 in amino acids: CASSPITQGNYGYTF. As DNA, the CDR3 is TGTGCCAGCAGCCCGATCACTCAGGGAAACTATGGCTACACCTTC.

This clone was recorded a few times. The V gene is TRBV25-1, the J gene TRBJ2-7; tentative D call: TRBD1 (6 bases). Germline V gene lookup returns CDR1 MGHDK and CDR2 SYGVNS. The V gene lost 4 bases and the J gene lost 3 bases, with 10 bases spanning the gap. The CDR3 is 13 residues long. CDR3 amino acids: CASSASRGYEQYF. As DNA, the CDR3 is TGTGCCAGCAGTGCCTCCAGGGGCTACGAGCAGTACTTC.

V is TRBV10-1 and J is TRBJ2-3, with a tentative D call TRBD2 (5 bases). The CDR3 spans 15 residues. V lost 0 bases and J lost 4, with 11 bases in between. Germline V gene sequence: CDR1 WNHNN, CDR2 SYGVQD (reference sequence). The CDR3 is CASSESLRVPDTQYF. CDR3 sequence (DNA): TGCGCCAGCAGTGAGTCTCTGCGGGTCCCAGATACGCAGTATTTT.

The chain is built from TRBV18 and TRBJ2-7, with 8 bases matching TRBD2. The J segment lost 2 bases and the V segment lost 2 bases, leaving 5 bases of the junction unmatched. Germline V gene data show CDR1 as KGHSH and CDR2 as LQKENI. The CDR3 covers 15 residues. The chain's CDR3 is CASSPGTSGPYEQYF. The CDR3 coding sequence is TGTGCCAGCTCACCAGGAACTAGCGGACCCTACGAGCAGTACTTC. The full variable domain, in which reference TRBV18 and TRBJ2-7 provide the parts outside the CDR3, is NAGVMQNPRHLVRRRGQEARLRCSPMKGHSHVYWYRQLPEEGLKFMVYLQKENIIDESGMPKERFSAEFPKEGPSILRIQQVVRGDSAAYFCASSPGTSGPYEQYFGPGTRLTVT.

V gene TRBV6-8 combines with J gene TRBJ2-7; D remains unclear. V was shortened by 4 bases and J by 5 bases, with 6 bases between the two germline ends. The CDR3 sequence is 11 residues long. CDR1 and CDR2 from the germline V gene are MNHGY and SAAAGT. CDR3 nucleotides: TGTGCCAGCAGTTGCGTGGACGAGCAGTACTTC. This codes for CASSCVDEQYF.

The chain carries TRBV11-2 and TRBJ2-1; possible D gene TRBD2, 6 bases. Trimming shortened V by 4 bases and J by 9 bases, and 10 bases separated the two germline ends. CDR3 length: 12 residues. Germline lookup yields CDR1 SGHAT and CDR2 FQNNGV. CDR3 residues: CASSSRTIEQFF. DNA for the CDR3: TGTGCCAGCAGCTCGCGGACTATTGAGCAGTTCTTC.

V gene TRBV5-1 combines with J gene TRBJ2-1; 14 bases fit TRBD2. Germline V gene data show CDR1 as SGHRS and CDR2 as YFSETQ. The CDR3 sequence is 19 residues long. Losses at the gene ends were 6 bases for V and 1 base for J; bases not matched to a gene: 12. The CDR3: CASNMPGTSGRGSYNEQFF. In DNA, the CDR3 is TGCGCCAGCAACATGCCCGGGACTAGCGGGAGAGGGTCCTACAATGAGCAGTTCTTC.

This clone came up once. This chain uses TRBV7-8 with TRBJ2-1; TRBD2 might be the D (5 bases). V lost 5 bases, J lost 12 bases, and 20 bases lay in between. CDR1 and CDR2 (germline): SGHVS, FQNEAQ. The CDR3 has 14 residues. For the CDR3, the DNA is TGTGCCAGCAGCAAAGAGGACTCGCCGCATGGGCAGTTCTTC. Translating gives CASSKEDSPHGQFF.

The rearrangement links TRBV13 to TRBJ2-5; D gene unclear. Per the germline V gene, CDR1 is PRHDT and CDR2 is FYEKMQ (reference sequence). This CDR3 has 12 residues. V dropped 5 bases and J dropped 4 bases, with 8 bases sitting between them. This CDR3 is CASSHRRETQYF. In nucleotides, the CDR3 is TGTGCCAGCAGCCATAGGAGAGAGACCCAGTACTTC.

V is TRBV7-8 and J is TRBJ2-5; 8 bases map to TRBD1. The germline CDR1 and CDR2 sequences are SGHVS and FQNEAQ. The CDR3 length is 19 residues. J gave up 1 base and V 2 bases, and 15 bases lay outside the gene matches. For the CDR3, the DNA is TGTGCCAGCAGCTTAAACTCGGCAGTTGGGACAGGCCTCCAAGAGACCCAGTACTTC. Translating gives CASSLNSAVGTGLQETQYF. Looking up the rest from reference TRBV7-8 and TRBJ2-5 gives the full variable domain: GAGVSQSPRYKVAKRGQDVALRCDPISGHVSLFWYQQALGQGPEFLTYFQNEAQLDKSGLPSDRFFAERPEGSVSTLKIQRTQQEDSAVYLCASSLNSAVGTGLQETQYFGPGTRLLVL.

In its sample, this clone was seen once. The V and J genes are TRBV5-1 and TRBJ2-7, with 15 bases aligning to TRBD2. The V gene's germline CDR1 is SGHRS and CDR2 YFSETQ. The CDR3 spans 20 residues. The trim removed 0 bases at V and 2 bases at J, leaving 12 bases unmatched. Here the CDR3 reads CASSLAPGTSGGTVTYEQYF. DNA of the CDR3: TGCGCCAGCAGCTTGGCCCCTGGGACTAGCGGGGGGACCGTTACCTACGAGCAGTACTTC. Filled out from reference TRBV5-1 and TRBJ2-7, the complete variable domain reads KAGVTQTPRYLIKTRGQQVTLSCSPISGHRSVSWYQQTPGQGLQFLFEYFSETQRNKGNFPGRFSGRQFSNSRSEMNVSTLELGDSALYLCASSLAPGTSGGTVTYEQYFGPGTRLTVT.

This clone occurred once. The J gene is TRBJ1-2, the V gene TRBV5-6, with 7 bases lining up with TRBD1. The CDR3 sequence is 13 residues long. V was clipped by 2 bases and J by 8 bases; unmatched bases: 6. The germline gives CDR1 SGHDT, CDR2 YYEEEE. CDR3 in amino acids: CASSLRQGGGYTF. DNA for the CDR3: TGTGCCAGCAGCTTACGACAGGGTGGAGGCTACACCTTC.

The chain uses TRBV7-2 and TRBJ2-1, with 11 bases aligning to TRBD2. Germline CDR1 is SGHTA and CDR2 is FQGNSA. The CDR3 runs to 15 residues. Germline trimming cut 3 bases from V and 3 bases from J; bases unmatched to any gene: 1. CDR3 sequence: CASSFSGRGYNEQFF. In nucleotides, the CDR3 is TGTGCCAGCAGCTTTAGCGGGAGGGGCTACAATGAGCAGTTCTTC.

The chain has TRBV6-6 and TRBJ2-1; D is perhaps TRBD1 (6 bases). The CDR3 spans 14 residues. Germline CDR1 is MNHNY and CDR2 is SVGAGI (reference sequence). Trimming left V 7 bases short and J 6 bases short, with 16 bases between. CDR3 nucleotide sequence: TGTGCCAGCACCATCCCCAGGGGTACCAATGAGCAGTTCTTC. Amino acid sequence: CASTIPRGTNEQFF.

V and J are TRBV4-2 and TRBJ2-7; 10 positions match TRBD2. Germline V gene lookup returns CDR1 LGHNA and CDR2 YNFKEQ. V lost 0 bases, J lost 0 bases, and 5 bases stayed unmatched. The CDR3 has 17 residues. CDR3 sequence reads: CASSQEIAGGLSYEQYF. Written as DNA, the CDR3 is TGTGCCAGCAGCCAAGAAATAGCGGGAGGCCTCTCCTACGAGCAGTACTTC.

The chain is built from TRBV15 and TRBJ1-5; 7 nucleotides match TRBD1. Looked up from germline, CDR1 is LNHNV and CDR2 is YYDKDF (reference sequence). The CDR3 extends over 14 amino acids. V dropped 1 base and J dropped 6; count of bases not matched to a gene: 3. The DNA of the CDR3 is TGTGCCACCAGCAGAGGTACAGGGGTTCAGCCCCAGCATTTT. It codes for CATSRGTGVQPQHF.

J is TRBJ2-7 and V is TRBV5-4; D gene uncertain. This CDR3 is 12 amino acids long. The V and J ends lost 2 bases and 3 bases respectively, with 6 bases between them. From germline, CDR1 is SGHNT and CDR2 YYREEE (reference sequence). CDR3 sequence reads: CASSFLSYEQYF. The DNA of the CDR3 is TGTGCCAGCAGCTTTCTCAGCTACGAGCAGTACTTC.

V usage is TRBV15 and J usage is TRBJ2-3, with TRBD1 as a possible D gene (7 bases). The CDR3 contains 13 residues. The V end lost 0 bases, the J end lost 9 bases, and 10 bases lay between the germline ends. Germline CDR1 reads LNHNV; CDR2 reads YYDKDF (reference sequence). The CDR3 spells CATSRDSGGTQYF. The DNA for the CDR3 is TGTGCCACCAGCAGAGATTCAGGGGGGACGCAGTATTTT.

CDR3 in amino acids: CASNNQGLADVTDTQYF. The CDR3 DNA reads as TGTGCCAGCAACAATCAGGGACTAGCGGATGTCACAGATACGCAGTATTTT. V usage is TRBV7-2 and J usage is TRBJ2-3; 11 positions agree with TRBD2. V was clipped by 7 bases and J by 2 bases; unmatched bases: 11. The length of the CDR3 is 17 residues. The germline V gene has CDR1 SGHTA and CDR2 FQGNSA.

The chain uses TRBV30 and TRBJ2-7, with 8 bases matching TRBD1. The CDR3 extends over 15 amino acids. From germline, CDR1 is GTSNPN and CDR2 SVGIG (reference sequence). V shed 2 bases, J shed 3 bases, and the junction held 9 bases outside the gene matches. This chain's CDR3 is CAWSSKGQGNYEQYF. In nucleotides, the CDR3 is TGTGCCTGGAGTTCGAAAGGACAGGGTAACTACGAGCAGTACTTC.